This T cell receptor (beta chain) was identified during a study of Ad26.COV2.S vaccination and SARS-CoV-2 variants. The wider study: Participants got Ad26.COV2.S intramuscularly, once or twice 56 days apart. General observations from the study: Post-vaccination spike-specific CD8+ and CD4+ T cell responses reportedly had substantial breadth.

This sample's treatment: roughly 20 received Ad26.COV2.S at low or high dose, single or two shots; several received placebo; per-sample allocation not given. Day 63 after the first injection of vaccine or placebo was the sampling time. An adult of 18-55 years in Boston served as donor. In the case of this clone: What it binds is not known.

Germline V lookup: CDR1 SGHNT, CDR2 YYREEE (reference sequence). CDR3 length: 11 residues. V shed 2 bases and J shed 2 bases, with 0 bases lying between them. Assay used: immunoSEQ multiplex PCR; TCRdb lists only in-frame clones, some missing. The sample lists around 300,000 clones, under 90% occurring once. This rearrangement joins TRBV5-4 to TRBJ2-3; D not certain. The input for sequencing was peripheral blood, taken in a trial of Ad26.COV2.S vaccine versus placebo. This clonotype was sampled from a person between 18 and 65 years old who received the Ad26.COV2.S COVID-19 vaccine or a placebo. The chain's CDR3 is CASSFTDTQYF. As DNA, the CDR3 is TGTGCCAGCAGCTTCACAGATACGCAGTATTTT.